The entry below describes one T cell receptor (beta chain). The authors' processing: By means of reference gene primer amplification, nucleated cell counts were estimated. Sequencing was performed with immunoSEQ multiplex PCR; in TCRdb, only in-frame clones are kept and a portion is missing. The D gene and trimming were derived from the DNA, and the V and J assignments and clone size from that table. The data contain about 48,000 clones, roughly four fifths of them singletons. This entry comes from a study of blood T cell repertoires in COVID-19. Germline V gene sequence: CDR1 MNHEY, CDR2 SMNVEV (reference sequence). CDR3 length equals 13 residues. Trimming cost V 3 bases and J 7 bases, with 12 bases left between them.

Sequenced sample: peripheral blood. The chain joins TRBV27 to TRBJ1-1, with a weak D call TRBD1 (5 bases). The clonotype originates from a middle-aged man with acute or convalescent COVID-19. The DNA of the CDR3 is TGTGCCAGCAGTTTTCAGGGCCAGGGTGAAGCTTTCTTT. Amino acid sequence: CASSFQGQGEAFF.